The 7 T cell receptor beta chains in this list originate from one sample, sequenced in a study of regulatory T cells in long-lasting Graves disease. The time point here: newly diagnosed GD, antithyroid drugs for less than 3 months. With RNA extracted from PBMCs as input, the TCR library was made. In building TCR beta libraries, iRepertoire HTBI primers were used together with Arm-PCR of CDR3 regions. TCRdb reprocessed the multiplex PCR reads with MiXCR, giving one entry per CDR3 protein. The sample has 500,000 or so distinct CDR3 sequences, about 16% seen once. This sample also appeared in a second study, on T cells in Graves' hyperthyroidism and ophthalmopathy.

The sample was peripheral blood mononuclear cells (PBMCs), taken at new diagnosis, from a patient treated with antithyroid drugs. These receptors were obtained from a woman aged 35-60 years with Graves disease.

In this sample, this clonotype turned up many times. The rearrangement joins TRBV30 to TRBJ1-1, with D possibly being TRBD1 (6 bases). The V gene's germline CDR1 is GTSNPN and CDR2 SVGIG (reference sequence). V was shortened by 4 bases and J by 1 base, with 19 bases between the two germline ends. The CDR3 is 16 amino acids. CDR3 protein: CAWTKPMGHRNTEAFF. The CDR3 DNA is TGTGCCTGGACCAAACCCATGGGACACCGGAACACTGAAGCTTTCTTT.

The gene calls are TRBV7-8 and TRBJ2-1; D is perhaps TRBD1 or TRBD2 (5 bases each). The ends were cut back, 5 bases at V and 6 bases at J, with 20 bases in the middle. CDR1 is SGHVS, CDR2 FQNEAQ, per germline. The CDR3 extends over 16 amino acids. CDR3 sequence: CASSPSDWQGRNEQFF. Written as DNA, the CDR3 is TGTGCCAGCAGCCCCTCGGACTGGCAGGGTCGCAATGAGCAGTTCTTC.

This clonotype was seen more than once but under ten times. The chain couples TRBV4-1 to TRBJ2-5; D may match TRBD1 or TRBD2 (5 bases each). This CDR3 contains 16 residues. Germline lookup yields CDR1 MGHRA and CDR2 YSYEKL. V lost 1 base and J lost 4, with 16 bases in between. As DNA, the CDR3 is TGCGCCAGCAGCCAAGCCGGGGCCGGGGCGGGAGAGACCCAGTACTTC. Translation gives CASSQAGAGAGETQYF.

This clonotype was counted at least ten times. The chain carries TRBV11-2 and TRBJ1-1; TRBD1 might be the D (6 bases). Per germline, CDR1 SGHAT and CDR2 FQNNGV. This CDR3 contains 16 residues. Trimming took off 2 bases at V and 5 bases at J, with 18 bases between the two ends. CDR3 sequence (DNA): TGTGCCAGCAGCTTAAGACAGGTTGGGGGACGGACTGAAGCTTTCTTT. Translation: CASSLRQVGGRTEAFF.

There are a few counts of this clonotype. The J gene is TRBJ1-2, the V gene TRBV7-9; 7 nucleotides agree with TRBD1. Trimming removed 0 bases from V and 5 bases from J; junction bases left unmatched: 9. CDR1 SEHNR and CDR2 FQNEAQ come from the germline V gene (reference sequence). The CDR3 totals 16 residues. CDR3 residues: CASSLATTGTEYGYTF. The CDR3 DNA sequence: TGTGCCAGCAGCTTAGCTACGACCGGGACAGAATATGGCTACACCTTC. Full variable domain (remainder filled in from reference TRBV7-9 and TRBJ1-2): DTGVSQNPRHKITKRGQNVTFRCDPISEHNRLYWYRQTLGQGPEFLTYFQNEAQLEKSRLLSDRFSAERPKGSFSTLEIQRTEQGDSAMYLCASSLATTGTEYGYTFGSGTRLTVV.

The chain has TRBV12-3 or TRBV12-4 and TRBJ2-1; possible D gene TRBD2, 5 bases. The CDR3 consists of 13 residues. V was clipped by 3 bases and J by 9 bases, with 12 bases between them. CDR3 sequence (DNA): TGTGCCAGCAGTTTGAACGGCGCGGGTGAGCAGTTCTTC. It yields the protein CASSLNGAGEQFF.

This clonotype has a count of ten or more. The chain recombines TRBV28 with TRBJ1-6, with D maybe TRBD1 (5 bases). The CDR3 length is 12 residues. Trimming left V 10 bases short and J 9 bases short, with 13 bases between. Looked up from germline, CDR1 is MDHEN and CDR2 is SYDVKM. The CDR3 protein is CAIGQPPSPLHF. As DNA, the CDR3 is TGTGCCATCGGACAACCCCCTTCACCCCTCCACTTT. The variable domain in full, completed from reference TRBV28 and TRBJ1-6, reads DVKVTQSSRYLVKRTGEKVFLECVQDMDHENMFWYRQDPGLGLRLIYFSYDVKMKEKGDIPEGYSVSREKKERFSLILESASTNQTSMYLCAIGQPPSPLHFGNGTRLTVT.